The 28 T cell receptor beta chains presented below share a single source sample, sequenced in a study of T cells in Graves' hyperthyroidism and ophthalmopathy. RNA transcripts were the template for amplifying TCR beta CDR3 regions. RT-PCR in the first round (using the HTBI primer set) targeted the TCR CDR3. TCRdb re-derived calls from the multiplex PCR reads in MiXCR, one entry per CDR3 protein. The sample has roughly 630,000 distinct CDR3 sequences, less than 20% seen once. Specimen: blood. These receptors all stem from a woman aged 30 to 39 with Graves' hyperthyroidism.

This clonotype was recorded at least ten times. The rearrangement uses TRBV5-1 and TRBJ1-1; a possible D gene is TRBD1 (5 bases). CDR1 is SGHRS, CDR2 YFSETQ, per germline. Trimming took 4 bases from V and 1 from J, leaving 11 bases between them. The CDR3 extends over 14 amino acids. The CDR3 protein is CASSVAQGNTEAFF. CDR3 DNA: TGCGCCAGCAGCGTGGCCCAGGGGAACACTGAAGCTTTCTTT.

In the case of this clonotype: No conserved phenylalanine or tryptophan is present at the end of the CDR3, so a read error is the likely explanation. The chain recombines TRBV6-9 with TRBJ2-3; 10 nucleotides agree with TRBD2. This CDR3 has 16 residues. Germline V CDR1 and CDR2: MNHGY, SVAAGI. After removal of 3 bases from V and 5 bases from J, the junction contained 8 bases not matched to a gene. CDR3 protein: CASSYLKREGQDTQYS. DNA for the CDR3: TGTGCCAGCAGTTACCTTAAGCGGGAGGGCCAAGATACGCAGTATTCT.

This clonotype was counted between two and nine times. The chain uses TRBV20-1 and TRBJ2-1; 15 positions agree with TRBD2. In germline, CDR1 is DFQATT, CDR2 SNEGSKA (reference sequence). The CDR3 extends over 18 amino acids. With 3 bases clipped from V and 5 bases from J, the junction kept 11 bases outside the gene matches. The CDR3 spells CSASGLAGGPWSNNEQFF. CDR3 nucleotides: TGCAGTGCTAGTGGACTAGCGGGAGGGCCCTGGTCCAACAATGAGCAGTTCTTC.

This clonotype was found a few times. The V and J genes are TRBV27 and TRBJ2-7; TRBD1 agrees at 7 bases. The germline CDR1 and CDR2 sequences are MNHEY and SMNVEV (reference sequence). The CDR3 sequence is 15 residues long. V shed 6 bases and J 2 bases; nucleotides not matched to a gene: 10. The CDR3 loop reads CASSDTDRITYEQYF. Here the CDR3 DNA reads TGTGCCAGCAGCGACACGGACAGGATTACCTACGAGCAGTACTTC.

This clonotype appeared many times. The chain combines TRBV20-1 with TRBJ2-3; no firm D call. The germline gives CDR1 DFQATT, CDR2 SNEGSKA (reference sequence). V was cut by 6 bases and J by 0 bases, with 10 bases left in between. The CDR3 length is 13 residues. CDR3: CSADSLSTDTQYF. The CDR3 region has the DNA TGCAGTGCCGACTCCCTCAGCACAGATACGCAGTATTTT.

There are many counts of this clonotype. The chain uses TRBV7-2 and TRBJ2-1; TRBD2 matches 8 bases. In germline, CDR1 is SGHTA, CDR2 FQGNSA. This CDR3 is built from 15 residues. J was trimmed by 5 bases and V by 4 bases; bases with no gene match: 7. The CDR3, as DNA: TGTGCCAGCAGCTACACTAGCGGATTCAACAATGAGCAGTTCTTC. It is translated as CASSYTSGFNNEQFF.

This clonotype occurred a few times. The rearrangement uses TRBV24-1 and TRBJ2-1; 8 bases are a match to TRBD1. The CDR3 extends over 17 amino acids. The germline V gene encodes CDR1 KGHDR and CDR2 SFDVKD. The V segment lost 4 bases and the J segment 6 bases; nucleotides outside the gene matches: 13. The CDR3 protein is CATSDRDRGIGSNEQFF. The CDR3 DNA follows: TGTGCCACCAGTGACCGTGACAGGGGAATAGGATCCAATGAGCAGTTCTTC.

This clonotype was observed many times. The V gene is TRBV28, the J gene TRBJ2-3; D tentatively reads TRBD1 or TRBD2 (5 bases each). Germline V lookup: CDR1 MDHEN, CDR2 SYDVKM. CDR3 length: 15 amino acids. V lost 2 bases and J lost 1, with 10 bases in between. The CDR3 loop reads CASSLGTHGTDTQYF. CDR3 nucleotide sequence: TGTGCCAGCAGTTTAGGGACCCACGGCACAGATACGCAGTATTTT.

With respect to this clonotype: A read error may be the cause here, since a much bigger clone is one base away. Without the conserved terminal phenylalanine or tryptophan, this CDR3 likely stems from a read error. The chain recombines TRBV18 with TRBJ2-7; D ambiguous. From germline, CDR1 is KGHSH and CDR2 LQKENI. The CDR3 totals 14 residues. Trimming pared 3 bases from V and 2 bases from J, leaving 11 bases between. The CDR3 region has the DNA TGTGCCAGCTCACCTGACCTCTCCGCCTACGAGCAGTACCTC. It is translated as CASSPDLSAYEQYL.

This clonotype was recorded many times. V is TRBV18 and J is TRBJ1-1, with D unclear. Germline V gene lookup returns CDR1 KGHSH and CDR2 LQKENI. The CDR3 is made up of 13 amino acids. V shed 0 bases and J shed 8 bases, with 10 bases lying between them. This chain's CDR3 is CASSPPGTTEAFF. CDR3 sequence (DNA): TGTGCCAGCTCACCACCGGGAACGACGGAAGCTTTCTTT.

In its sample, this clonotype was seen many times. The chain joins TRBV5-1 to TRBJ2-7; no reliable D call. CDR3 length equals 13 residues. The V end lost 4 bases, the J end lost 1 base, and 9 bases lay between the germline ends. Germline CDR1 SGHRS, CDR2 YFSETQ. This chain's CDR3 is CASSTGRSYEQYF. The CDR3 DNA reads as TGCGCCAGCAGCACCGGACGTTCCTACGAGCAGTACTTC. Variable domain in full (rest from reference TRBV5-1 and TRBJ2-7): KAGVTQTPRYLIKTRGQQVTLSCSPISGHRSVSWYQQTPGQGLQFLFEYFSETQRNKGNFPGRFSGRQFSNSRSEMNVSTLELGDSALYLCASSTGRSYEQYFGPGTRLTVT.

At least ten counts were recorded for this clonotype. The V and J genes are TRBV11-2 and TRBJ1-2; TRBD1 agrees at 9 bases. Germline assignment: CDR1 SGHAT and CDR2 FQNNGV. V was pared by 4 bases and J by 2 bases, with 5 bases of the junction left unmatched. This CDR3 is built from 15 residues. The CDR3 sequence: CASSSRTGANYGYTF. CDR3 DNA: TGTGCCAGCAGCTCAAGGACAGGGGCAAACTATGGCTACACCTTC.

This clonotype was counted only a few times. The CDR3 coding sequence is TGTGCCAGCAGACAACAGGGGGACGGTGGCTACACCTTC. Protein product: CASRQQGDGGYTF. J is TRBJ1-2 and V is TRBV6-1, with TRBD1 matching 8 bases. The V segment lost 6 bases and the J segment 7 bases; nucleotides outside the gene matches: 7. CDR3 length equals 13 residues. Germline V gene sequence: CDR1 MNHNS, CDR2 SASEGT.

Only a few counts were recorded for this clonotype. The chain employs TRBV19 and TRBJ1-2; 7 bases agree with TRBD1. The CDR3 consists of 15 residues. V was pared by 5 bases and J by 4 bases, with 10 bases of the junction left unmatched. Germline V gives CDR1 LNHDA, CDR2 SQIVND (reference sequence). In DNA form, the CDR3 reads TGTGCCAGTAGTGTTGGCCGGGACAGCCGCTATGGCTACACCTTC. Translated: CASSVGRDSRYGYTF.

The V gene is TRBV5-1, the J gene TRBJ2-7; D remains ambiguous. The CDR3 consists of 15 residues. Trimming shortened V by 0 bases and J by 3 bases, and 13 bases separated the two germline ends. Per the germline V gene, CDR1 is SGHRS and CDR2 is YFSETQ. The CDR3 nucleotides are TGCGCCAGCAGCTTGGCCGAAGACATTCTCTACGAGCAGTACTTC. Its translation is CASSLAEDILYEQYF.

This clonotype was found many times. This sequence joins TRBV2 and TRBJ1-1; D not resolved. Germline assignment: CDR1 SNHLY and CDR2 FYNNEI. V gave up 6 bases and J gave up 1 base, with 9 bases separating them. CDR3 length equals 13 residues. Here the CDR3 DNA reads TGTGCCAGCAGGGGAGCAGGGAACACTGAAGCTTTCTTT. It yields the protein CASRGAGNTEAFF.

This clonotype was counted a few times. This chain uses TRBV11-3 with TRBJ1-4; D remains unclear. Trimming shortened V by 1 base and J by 7 bases, and 25 bases separated the two germline ends. The CDR3 totals 19 residues. Germline V CDR1 and CDR2: SGHNT, YENEEA. CDR3 region: CASSLAGGGRSDSGEKLFF. DNA for the CDR3: TGTGCCAGCAGCTTAGCAGGAGGTGGGAGGAGCGACTCCGGTGAAAAACTGTTTTTT.

This clonotype occurred many times. J is TRBJ1-4 and V is TRBV12-3 or TRBV12-4; D gene uncertain. The CDR3 spans 13 residues. V lost 5 bases and J 4 bases, leaving 8 bases between the germline ends. The CDR3 DNA reads as TGTGCCAGCAGTCCAGGCTATAATGAAAAACTGTTTTTT. It yields the protein CASSPGYNEKLFF.

This clonotype was counted between two and nine times. The V gene is TRBV10-2, the J gene TRBJ2-1; the D gene is possibly TRBD1 (5 bases). Germline V lookup: CDR1 WSHSY, CDR2 SAAADI. The length of the CDR3 is 13 residues. The V end was cut by 7 bases, the J end by 6 bases, with 13 bases between. The CDR3 sequence is CASNGANGNEQFF. The CDR3 DNA is TGCGCCAGCAATGGGGCCAATGGCAATGAGCAGTTCTTC.

This clonotype was observed many times. The chain is built from TRBV27 and TRBJ2-7, with a weak D call TRBD2 (6 bases). This CDR3 spans 14 amino acids. Germline loops: CDR1 MNHEY, CDR2 SMNVEV (reference sequence). Trimming shortened V by 4 bases and J by 0 bases, and 10 bases separated the two germline ends. CDR3 sequence (DNA): TGTGCCAGCAGTTATTCAGCGGGCTCCTACGAGCAGTACTTC. The encoded protein is CASSYSAGSYEQYF.

This clonotype was observed at least ten times. J is TRBJ2-1 and V is TRBV27; 14 positions match TRBD2. The CDR3 sequence is 17 residues long. CDR1 and CDR2 (germline): MNHEY, SMNVEV (reference sequence). Trimming at V came to 5 bases and at J to 10 bases, leaving 13 bases not matched to a gene. The CDR3 DNA follows: TGTGCCAGCAGTCAGAGACTAGCGGGAGGGCCGGGGCACGAGCAGTTCTTC. Translated, it gives CASSQRLAGGPGHEQFF.

The rearrangement joins TRBV20-1 to TRBJ1-3, with D possibly matching TRBD1 (5 bases). Trimming took off 6 bases at V and 4 bases at J, with 16 bases between the two ends. The CDR3 contains 14 residues. Germline assignment: CDR1 DFQATT and CDR2 SNEGSKA (reference sequence). The chain's CDR3 is CSARGPAGGNTIYF. As DNA, the CDR3 is TGCAGTGCCCGGGGCCCGGCGGGAGGAAACACCATATATTTT.

This clonotype was detected a few times. The chain links TRBV10-2 to TRBJ2-1; TRBD1 matches 10 bases. The CDR3 loop spans 17 amino acids. Losses at the gene ends were 2 bases for V and 8 bases for J; bases not matched to a gene: 12. The V gene's germline CDR1 is WSHSY and CDR2 SAAADI. The CDR3 DNA is TGCGCCAGCAGTGAGGGACCGGGACAGGGGAGGTTACATGAGCAGTTCTTC. Translated: CASSEGPGQGRLHEQFF.

J is TRBJ1-5 and V is TRBV13; D is ambiguous. The CDR3 totals 12 residues. The V and J ends lost 3 bases and 3 bases respectively, with 3 bases between them. Germline V gene sequence: CDR1 PRHDT, CDR2 FYEKMQ (reference sequence). In DNA form, the CDR3 reads TGTGCCAGCAGCTTTGCCAATCAGCCCCAGCATTTT. It specifies CASSFANQPQHF.

This clonotype turned up a few times. The chain combines TRBV6-2 or TRBV6-3 with TRBJ1-5; D not certain. The CDR3 runs to 14 residues. CDR1 and CDR2 from the germline V gene are MNHEY and SVGEGT. Trimming removed 4 bases at V and 6 bases at J, with 13 bases between. The CDR3 reads CASSFINIGQPQHF. For the CDR3, the DNA is TGTGCCAGCAGTTTTATTAATATCGGTCAGCCCCAGCATTTT.

The chain employs TRBV6-4 and TRBJ2-1; D is uncertain. The germline V gene has CDR1 MRHNA and CDR2 SNTAGT. This CDR3 spans 13 amino acids. Trimming took off 2 bases at V and 4 bases at J, with 6 bases between the two ends. In DNA, the CDR3 is TGTGCCAGCAGTGACACCCTTTACAATGAGCAGTTCTTC. This gives the protein CASSDTLYNEQFF.

This clonotype was seen more than once but under ten times. The V and J genes are TRBV7-9 and TRBJ2-5, with D possibly matching TRBD1 (6 bases). The CDR3 covers 14 residues. Trimming shortened V by 4 bases and J by 3 bases, and 12 bases separated the two germline ends. Germline CDR1 is SEHNR and CDR2 is FQNEAQ (reference sequence). CDR3 amino acids: CASSWTQGEETQYF. CDR3 nucleotide sequence: TGTGCCAGCAGCTGGACACAGGGCGAAGAGACCCAGTACTTC. Full variable domain (outside the CDR3, taken from reference TRBV7-9 and TRBJ2-5): DTGVSQNPRHKITKRGQNVTFRCDPISEHNRLYWYRQTLGQGPEFLTYFQNEAQLEKSRLLSDRFSAERPKGSFSTLEIQRTEQGDSAMYLCASSWTQGEETQYFGPGTRLLVL.

This clonotype has just a few counts. The CDR3 loop is CASSGGREAYNEQFF. The CDR3 nucleotides are TGTGCCAGCAGCGGCGGGAGGGAGGCCTACAATGAGCAGTTCTTC. This chain joins TRBV9 and TRBJ2-1; 9 bases align to TRBD2. This CDR3 comprises 15 residues. The V gene end was trimmed by 3 bases and the J gene end by 2 bases; junction bases not matched to a gene: 3. Germline values: CDR1 SGDLS, CDR2 YYNGEE.